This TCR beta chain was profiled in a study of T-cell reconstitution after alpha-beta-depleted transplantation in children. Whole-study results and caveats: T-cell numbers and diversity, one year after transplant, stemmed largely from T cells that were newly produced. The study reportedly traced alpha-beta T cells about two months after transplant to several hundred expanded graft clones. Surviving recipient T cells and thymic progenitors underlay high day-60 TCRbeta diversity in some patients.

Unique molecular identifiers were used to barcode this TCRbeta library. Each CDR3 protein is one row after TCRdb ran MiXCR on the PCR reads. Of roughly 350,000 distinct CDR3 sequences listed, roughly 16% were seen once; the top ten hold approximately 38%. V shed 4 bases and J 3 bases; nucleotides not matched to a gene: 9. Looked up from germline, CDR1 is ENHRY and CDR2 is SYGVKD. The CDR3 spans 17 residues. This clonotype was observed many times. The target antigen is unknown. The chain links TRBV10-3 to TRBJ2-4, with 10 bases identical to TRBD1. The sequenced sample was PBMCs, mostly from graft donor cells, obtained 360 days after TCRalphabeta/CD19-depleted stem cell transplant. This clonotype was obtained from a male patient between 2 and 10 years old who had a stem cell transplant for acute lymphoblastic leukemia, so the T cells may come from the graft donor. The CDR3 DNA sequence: TGTGCCATCAGTGTCGGGGACAGGGGCTCGGGCAAAAACATTCAGTACTTC. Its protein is CAISVGDRGSGKNIQYF.